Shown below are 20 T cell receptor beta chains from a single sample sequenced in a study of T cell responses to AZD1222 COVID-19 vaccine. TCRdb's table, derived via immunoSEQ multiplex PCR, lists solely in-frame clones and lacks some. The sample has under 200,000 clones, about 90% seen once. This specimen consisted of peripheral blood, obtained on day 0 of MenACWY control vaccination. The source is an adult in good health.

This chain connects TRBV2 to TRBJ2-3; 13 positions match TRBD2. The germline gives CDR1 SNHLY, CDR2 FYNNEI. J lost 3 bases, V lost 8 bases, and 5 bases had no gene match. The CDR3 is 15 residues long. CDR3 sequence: CASSGTSGATDTQYF. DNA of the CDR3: TGTGCCAGCTCCGGGACTAGCGGGGCGACAGATACGCAGTATTTT.

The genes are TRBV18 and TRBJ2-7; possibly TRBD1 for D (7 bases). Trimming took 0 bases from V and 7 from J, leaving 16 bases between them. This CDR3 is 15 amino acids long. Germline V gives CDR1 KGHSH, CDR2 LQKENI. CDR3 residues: CASSPPEGARREQYF. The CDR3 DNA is TGTGCCAGCTCACCACCGGAGGGGGCGCGTCGGGAGCAGTACTTC.

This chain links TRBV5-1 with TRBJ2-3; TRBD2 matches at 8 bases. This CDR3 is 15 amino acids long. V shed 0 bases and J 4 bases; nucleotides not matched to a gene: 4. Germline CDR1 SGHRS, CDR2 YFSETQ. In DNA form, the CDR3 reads TGCGCCAGCAGCTTGGCCAGCGGGAGCGCAGATACGCAGTATTTT. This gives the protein CASSLASGSADTQYF.

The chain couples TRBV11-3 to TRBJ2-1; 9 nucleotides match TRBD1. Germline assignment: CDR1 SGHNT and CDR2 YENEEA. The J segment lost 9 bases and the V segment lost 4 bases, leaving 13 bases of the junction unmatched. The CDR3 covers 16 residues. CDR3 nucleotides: TGTGCCAGCAGCTCCAGACATCGGGACAGGGCGGGTGAGCAGTTCTTC. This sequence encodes CASSSRHRDRAGEQFF.

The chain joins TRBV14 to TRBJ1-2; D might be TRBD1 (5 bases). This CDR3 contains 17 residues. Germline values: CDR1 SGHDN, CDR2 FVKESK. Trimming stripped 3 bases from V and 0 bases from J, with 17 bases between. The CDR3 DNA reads TGTGCCAGCAGCCATGGTCCGGGGACCGATCCTAACTATGGCTACACCTTC. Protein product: CASSHGPGTDPNYGYTF.

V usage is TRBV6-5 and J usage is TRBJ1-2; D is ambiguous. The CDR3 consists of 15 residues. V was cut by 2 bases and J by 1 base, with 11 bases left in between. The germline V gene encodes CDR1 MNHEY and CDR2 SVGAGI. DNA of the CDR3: TGTGCCAGCAGTTACAGCGGTGATTTTAACTATGGCTACACCTTC. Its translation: CASSYSGDFNYGYTF.

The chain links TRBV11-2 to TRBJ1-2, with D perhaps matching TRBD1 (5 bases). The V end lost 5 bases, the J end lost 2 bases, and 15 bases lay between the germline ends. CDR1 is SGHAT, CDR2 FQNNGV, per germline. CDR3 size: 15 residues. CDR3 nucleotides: TGTGCCAGCAGCCTCCGGGGCAGGACCAACTATGGCTACACCTTC. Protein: CASSLRGRTNYGYTF. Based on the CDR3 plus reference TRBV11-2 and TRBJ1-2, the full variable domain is EAGVAQSPRYKIIEKRQSVAFWCNPISGHATLYWYQQILGQGPKLLIQFQNNGVVDDSQLPKDRFSAERLKGVDSTLKIQPAKLEDSAVYLCASSLRGRTNYGYTFGSGTRLTVV.

The CDR3 nucleotides read TGTGCCAGCAGCCAAGAGATCCCCTCCCACAGATTAGGTCACGAGCAGTACTTC. Its translation is CASSQEIPSHRLGHEQYF. The rearrangement joins TRBV4-2 to TRBJ2-7; D is undetermined. In germline, CDR1 is LGHNA, CDR2 YNFKEQ. CDR3 length: 18 residues. With 0 bases removed from V and 5 bases from J, the gap between germline ends came to 23 bases.

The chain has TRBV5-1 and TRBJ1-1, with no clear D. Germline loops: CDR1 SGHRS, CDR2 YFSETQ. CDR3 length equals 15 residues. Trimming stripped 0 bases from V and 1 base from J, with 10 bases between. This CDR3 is CASSLDPGKNTEAFF. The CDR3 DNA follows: TGCGCCAGCAGCTTGGACCCGGGGAAGAACACTGAAGCTTTCTTT.

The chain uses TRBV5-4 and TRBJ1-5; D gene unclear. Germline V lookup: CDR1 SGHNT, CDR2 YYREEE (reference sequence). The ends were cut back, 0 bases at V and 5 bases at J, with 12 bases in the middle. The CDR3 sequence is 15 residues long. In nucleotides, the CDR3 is TGTGCCAGCAGCTTGGAGGACGGAACTTATCAGCCCCAGCATTTT. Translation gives CASSLEDGTYQPQHF.

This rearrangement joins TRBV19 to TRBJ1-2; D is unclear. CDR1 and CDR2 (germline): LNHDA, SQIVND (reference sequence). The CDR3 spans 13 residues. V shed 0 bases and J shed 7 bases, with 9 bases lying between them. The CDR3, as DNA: TGTGCCAGTAGTATAGACCCGTCGGGTGGCTACACCTTC. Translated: CASSIDPSGGYTF.

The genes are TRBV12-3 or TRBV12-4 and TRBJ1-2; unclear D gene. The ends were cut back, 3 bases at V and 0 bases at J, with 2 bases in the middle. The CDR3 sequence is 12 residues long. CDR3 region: CASSFTNYGYTF. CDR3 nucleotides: TGTGCCAGCAGTTTCACTAACTATGGCTACACCTTC.

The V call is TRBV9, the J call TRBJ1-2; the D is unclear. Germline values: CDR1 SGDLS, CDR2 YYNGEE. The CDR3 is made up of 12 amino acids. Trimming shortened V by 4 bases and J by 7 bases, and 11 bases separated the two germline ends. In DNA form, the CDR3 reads TGTGCCAGCAGCCTGCGAGAGAGTGGCTACACCTTC. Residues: CASSLRESGYTF.

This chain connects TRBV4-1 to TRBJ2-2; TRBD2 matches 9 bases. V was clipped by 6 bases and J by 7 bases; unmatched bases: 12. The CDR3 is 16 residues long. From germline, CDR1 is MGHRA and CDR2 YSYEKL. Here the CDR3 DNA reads TGCGCCAGCAGGCCAGTGGGCGGGAGGGCTATCGGGGAGCTGTTTTTT. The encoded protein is CASRPVGGRAIGELFF.

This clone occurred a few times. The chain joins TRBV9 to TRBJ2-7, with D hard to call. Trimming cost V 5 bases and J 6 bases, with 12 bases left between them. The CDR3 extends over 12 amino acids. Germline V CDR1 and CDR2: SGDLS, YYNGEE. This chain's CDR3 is CASSNSVTEQYF. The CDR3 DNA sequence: TGTGCCAGCAGTAATTCGGTCACCGAGCAGTACTTC.

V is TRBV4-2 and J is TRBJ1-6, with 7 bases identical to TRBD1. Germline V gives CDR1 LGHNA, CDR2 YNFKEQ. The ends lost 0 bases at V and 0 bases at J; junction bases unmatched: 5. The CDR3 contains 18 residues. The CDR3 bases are TGTGCCAGCAGCCAAGAAATGACAGGGAGCTCCTATAATTCACCCCTCCACTTT. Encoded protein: CASSQEMTGSSYNSPLHF.

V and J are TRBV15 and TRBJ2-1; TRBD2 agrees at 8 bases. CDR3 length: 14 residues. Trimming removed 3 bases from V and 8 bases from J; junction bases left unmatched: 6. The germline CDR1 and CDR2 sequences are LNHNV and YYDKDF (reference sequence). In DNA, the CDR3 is TGTGCCACCAGCAGGGGACTAGGGGTCGATGAGCAGTTCTTC. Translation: CATSRGLGVDEQFF. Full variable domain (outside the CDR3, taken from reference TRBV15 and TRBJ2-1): DAMVIQNPRYQVTQFGKPVTLSCSQTLNHNVMYWYQQKSSQAPKLLFHYYDKDFNNEADTPDNFQSRRPNTSFCFLDIRSPGLGDTAMYLCATSRGLGVDEQFFGPGTRLTVL.

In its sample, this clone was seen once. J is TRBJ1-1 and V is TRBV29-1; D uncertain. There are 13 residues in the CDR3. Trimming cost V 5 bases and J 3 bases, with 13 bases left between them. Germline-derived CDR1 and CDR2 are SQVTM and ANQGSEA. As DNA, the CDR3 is TGCAGCGTTCCGGGGTCTCCCCACACTGAAGCTTTCTTT. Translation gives CSVPGSPHTEAFF.

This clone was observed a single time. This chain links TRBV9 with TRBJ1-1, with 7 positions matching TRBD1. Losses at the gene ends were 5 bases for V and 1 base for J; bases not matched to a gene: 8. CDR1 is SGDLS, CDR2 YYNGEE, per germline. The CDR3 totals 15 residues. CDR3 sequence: CASSITGARNTEAFF. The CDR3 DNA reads TGTGCCAGCAGTATAACAGGGGCTAGGAACACTGAAGCTTTCTTT. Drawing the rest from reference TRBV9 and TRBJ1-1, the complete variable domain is DSGVTQTPKHLITATGQRVTLRCSPRSGDLSVYWYQQSLDQGLQFLIQYYNGEERAKGNILERFSAQQFPDLHSELNLSSLELGDSALYFCASSITGARNTEAFFGQGTRLTVV.

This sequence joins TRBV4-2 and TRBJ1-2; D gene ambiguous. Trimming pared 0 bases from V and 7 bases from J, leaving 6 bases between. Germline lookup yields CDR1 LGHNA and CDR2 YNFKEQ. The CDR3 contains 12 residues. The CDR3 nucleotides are TGTGCCAGCAGCCAAGATACCGGTGGCTACACCTTC. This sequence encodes CASSQDTGGYTF.